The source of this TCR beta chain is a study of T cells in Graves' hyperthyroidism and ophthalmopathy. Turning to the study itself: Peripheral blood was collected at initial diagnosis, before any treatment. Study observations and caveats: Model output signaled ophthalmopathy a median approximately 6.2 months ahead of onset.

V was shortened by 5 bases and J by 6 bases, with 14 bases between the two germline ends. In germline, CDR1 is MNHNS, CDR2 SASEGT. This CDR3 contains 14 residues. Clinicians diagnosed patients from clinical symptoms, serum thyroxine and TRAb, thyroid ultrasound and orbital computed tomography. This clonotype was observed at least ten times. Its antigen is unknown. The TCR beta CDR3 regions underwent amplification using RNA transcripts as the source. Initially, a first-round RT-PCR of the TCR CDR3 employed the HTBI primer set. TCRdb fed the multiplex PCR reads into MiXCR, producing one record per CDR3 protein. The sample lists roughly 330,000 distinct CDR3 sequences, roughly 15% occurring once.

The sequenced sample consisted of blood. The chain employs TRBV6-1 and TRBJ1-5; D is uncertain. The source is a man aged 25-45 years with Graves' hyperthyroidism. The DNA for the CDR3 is TGTGCCAGCAGTCTCCGCAGGATGGGTCAGCCCCAGCATTTT. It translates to CASSLRRMGQPQHF.